One and the same sample provided the 14 T cell receptor beta chains below, sequenced in a study of CD8+ T cells in alopecia areata. Extraction and reverse transcription of RNA yielded cDNA as the sequencing template. Clones were read by immunoSEQ multiplex PCR, and TCRdb kept only the in-frame ones, dropping some. The sample yields under 250,000 clones, approximately 52% seen once. Sequenced material: CD4+ T cells sorted from blood, taken at week 0. The receptor set was obtained from a human donor with alopecia areata.

The chain joins TRBV30 to TRBJ1-3, with D possibly TRBD1 on 5 matching bases. The CDR3 runs 17 residues. V lost 0 bases to trimming and J lost 0 bases, with 15 bases between them. CDR1 and CDR2 from the germline V gene are GTSNPN and SVGIG (reference sequence). The CDR3 sequence: CAWSVHRGPNSGNTIYF. CDR3 in DNA: TGTGCCTGGAGTGTACACCGGGGACCTAACTCTGGAAACACCATATATTTT.

The chain employs TRBV5-1 and TRBJ1-2; D call uncertain. V lost 1 base, J lost 6 bases, and 7 bases lay in between. The CDR3 sequence is 12 residues long. CDR1 and CDR2 from the germline V gene are SGHRS and YFSETQ. CDR3 bases: TGCGCCAGCAGCTTGACAGAGGATGGCTACACCTTC. Encoded protein: CASSLTEDGYTF.

This clone appeared once. The chain couples TRBV7-9 to TRBJ2-7; D gene ambiguous. Germline V CDR1 and CDR2: SEHNR, FQNEAQ (reference sequence). The CDR3 covers 13 residues. V lost 6 bases to trimming and J lost 0 bases, with 9 bases between them. CDR3 coding DNA: TGTGCCAGCAGAGGGCAGAGCTCCTACGAGCAGTACTTC. Its protein is CASRGQSSYEQYF.

This clone has just one count. V and J are TRBV4-2 and TRBJ2-1, with D unresolved. The CDR3 runs to 12 residues. V was cut by 1 base and J by 8 bases, with 6 bases left in between. Germline CDR1 LGHNA, CDR2 YNFKEQ. The CDR3 DNA reads as TGTGCCAGCAGCCAAGCTGGGTATGAGCAGTTCTTC. Amino acids: CASSQAGYEQFF.

V gene TRBV4-1 combines with J gene TRBJ1-5, with a tentative D call TRBD1 (6 bases). The V gene's germline CDR1 is MGHRA and CDR2 YSYEKL. Deletions cut 1 base from V and 1 base from J, with 14 bases between. The CDR3 is 17 residues long. The CDR3 nucleotides read TGCGCCAGCAGCCAAGGGTCTGCAAGGGGGAGCAATCAGCCCCAGCATTTT. It codes for CASSQGSARGSNQPQHF.

The gene calls are TRBV5-6 and TRBJ2-5; TRBD2 is a possible D gene (7 bases). V lost 0 bases to trimming and J lost 5 bases, with 11 bases between them. CDR3 length equals 14 residues. Germline V gene lookup returns CDR1 SGHDT and CDR2 YYEEEE. For the CDR3, the DNA is TGTGCCAGCAGCTTGGCTGGGGGGGCGGAGACCCAGTACTTC. Protein: CASSLAGGAETQYF.

J is TRBJ2-1 and V is TRBV11-2, with 9 positions matching TRBD2. V lost 3 bases to trimming and J lost 8 bases; unmatched junction nucleotides: 8. This CDR3 comprises 15 residues. Germline V gene sequence: CDR1 SGHAT, CDR2 FQNNGV. CDR3 sequence reads: CASSLGLALVDEQFF. In nucleotides, the CDR3 is TGTGCCAGCAGCTTGGGACTAGCTTTAGTCGATGAGCAGTTCTTC.

This chain uses TRBV29-1 with TRBJ1-3, with D perhaps TRBD1 (6 bases). This CDR3 has 12 amino acids. V lost 7 bases to trimming and J lost 1 base, with 8 bases between them. Germline assignment: CDR1 SQVTM and CDR2 ANQGSEA. The CDR3: CSGQGSGNTIYF. The CDR3 DNA reads as TGCAGCGGTCAGGGGTCTGGAAACACCATATATTTT. Together with reference TRBV29-1 and TRBJ1-3, the CDR3 gives the full variable domain: SAVISQKPSRDICQRGTSLTIQCQVDSQVTMMFWYRQQPGQSLTLIATANQGSEATYESGFVIDKFPISRPNLTFSTLTVSNMSPEDSSIYLCSGQGSGNTIYFGEGSWLTVV.

The chain is built from TRBV29-1 and TRBJ1-1, with D maybe TRBD1 (6 bases). CDR1 and CDR2 (germline): SQVTM, ANQGSEA. This CDR3 comprises 12 residues. V lost 5 bases and J 5 bases, leaving 12 bases between the germline ends. The chain's CDR3 is CSVLVGGTEAFF. CDR3 DNA: TGCAGCGTTCTAGTAGGGGGTACTGAAGCTTTCTTT.

The table lists this clone with a few counts. The chain couples TRBV23-1 to TRBJ2-3; D gene unclear. Being an ORF, TRBV23-1 has a function that is uncertain. The V gene lost 0 bases and the J gene lost 0 bases, with 4 bases spanning the gap. This CDR3 has 14 residues. CDR3 protein: CASSQSRSTDTQYF. The CDR3 bases are TGCGCCAGCAGTCAATCGAGGAGCACAGATACGCAGTATTTT.

This clone was observed a few times. The chain combines TRBV21-1 with TRBJ1-1. TRBV21-1 represents a pseudogene. The CDR3 is 14 amino acids. In DNA form, the CDR3 reads TGTGCCAGCAGCAAAGGAGCATCGGACACTGAAGCTTTCTTT. Translated, it gives CASSKGASDTEAFF.

This clone was counted only a few times. The chain couples TRBV4-1 to TRBJ2-1, with 7 nucleotides matching TRBD1. The ends lost 3 bases at V and 5 bases at J; junction bases unmatched: 7. This CDR3 contains 15 residues. Looked up from germline, CDR1 is MGHRA and CDR2 is YSYEKL. CDR3 coding DNA: TGCGCCAGCAGCCAGATCGACAGGGACAACAATGAGCAGTTCTTC. Protein: CASSQIDRDNNEQFF.

The chain couples TRBV7-2 to TRBJ2-1; 8 nucleotides line up with TRBD2. The CDR3 extends over 15 amino acids. CDR1 and CDR2 from the germline V gene are SGHTA and FQGNSA. Losses at the gene ends were 5 bases for V and 5 bases for J; bases not matched to a gene: 8. The CDR3: CASSPSGGANNEQFF. The CDR3 DNA reads TGTGCCAGCAGCCCCTCCGGGGGGGCGAACAATGAGCAGTTCTTC.

V usage is TRBV5-1 and J usage is TRBJ1-1; maybe TRBD1 (5 bases). V lost 0 bases and J lost 1, with 13 bases in between. The germline V gene has CDR1 SGHRS and CDR2 YFSETQ. The CDR3 length is 16 residues. CDR3 residues: CASSLDGQLTNTEAFF. CDR3 nucleotides: TGCGCCAGCAGCTTGGACGGACAACTGACGAACACTGAAGCTTTCTTT. The entire variable domain, with the rest obtained from reference TRBV5-1 and TRBJ1-1, is as follows: KAGVTQTPRYLIKTRGQQVTLSCSPISGHRSVSWYQQTPGQGLQFLFEYFSETQRNKGNFPGRFSGRQFSNSRSEMNVSTLELGDSALYLCASSLDGQLTNTEAFFGQGTRLTVV.